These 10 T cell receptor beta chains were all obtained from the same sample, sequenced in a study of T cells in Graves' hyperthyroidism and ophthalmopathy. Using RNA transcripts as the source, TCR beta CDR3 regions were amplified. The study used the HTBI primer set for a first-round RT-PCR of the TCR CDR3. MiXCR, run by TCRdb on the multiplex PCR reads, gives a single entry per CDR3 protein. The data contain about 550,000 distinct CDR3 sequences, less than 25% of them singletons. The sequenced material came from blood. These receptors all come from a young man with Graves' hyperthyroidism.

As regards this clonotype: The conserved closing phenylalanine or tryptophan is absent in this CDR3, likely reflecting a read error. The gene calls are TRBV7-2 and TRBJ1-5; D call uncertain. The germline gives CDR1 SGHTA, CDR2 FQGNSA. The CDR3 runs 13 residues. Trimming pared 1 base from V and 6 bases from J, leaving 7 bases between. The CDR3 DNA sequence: TGTGCCAGCAGCTTAGACGGAGGTCAGCCCCAGCATTAT. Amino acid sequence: CASSLDGGQPQHY.

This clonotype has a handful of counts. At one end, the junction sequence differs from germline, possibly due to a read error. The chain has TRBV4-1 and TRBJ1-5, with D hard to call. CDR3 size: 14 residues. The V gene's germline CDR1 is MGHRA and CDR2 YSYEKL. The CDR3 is CASSQDTAAQPQHF. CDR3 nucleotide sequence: TGTGCCAGCAGCCAAGATACAGCGGCTCAGCCCCAGCATTTT.

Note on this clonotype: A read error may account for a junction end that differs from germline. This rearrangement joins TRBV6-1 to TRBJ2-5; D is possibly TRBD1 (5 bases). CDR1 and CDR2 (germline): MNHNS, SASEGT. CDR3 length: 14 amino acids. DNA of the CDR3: TGTGCCAGCAGTGAAATGGGCAGGGAAGAGACCGAGGACTTC. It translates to CASSEMGREETEDF.

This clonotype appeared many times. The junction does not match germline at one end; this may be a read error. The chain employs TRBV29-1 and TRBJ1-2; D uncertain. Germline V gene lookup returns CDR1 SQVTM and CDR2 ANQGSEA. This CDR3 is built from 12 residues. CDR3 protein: CSVESAKYGYTF. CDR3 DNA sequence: TGCAGCGTTGAGTCTGCTAAGTATGGCTACACCTTC.

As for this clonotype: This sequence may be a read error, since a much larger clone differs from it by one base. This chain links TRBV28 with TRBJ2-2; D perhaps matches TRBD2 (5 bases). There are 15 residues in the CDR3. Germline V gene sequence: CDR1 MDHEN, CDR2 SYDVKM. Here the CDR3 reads CASSSRSPNTGELCF. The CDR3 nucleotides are TGTGCCAGCAGTTCTCGGAGCCCGAACACCGGGGAGCTGTGTTTT.

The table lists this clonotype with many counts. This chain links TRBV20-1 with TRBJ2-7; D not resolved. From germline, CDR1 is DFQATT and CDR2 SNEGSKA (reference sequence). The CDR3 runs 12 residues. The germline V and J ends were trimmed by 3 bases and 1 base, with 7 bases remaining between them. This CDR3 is CSASARSYEQYF. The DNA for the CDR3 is TGCAGTGCTAGCGCCAGATCCTACGAGCAGTACTTC.

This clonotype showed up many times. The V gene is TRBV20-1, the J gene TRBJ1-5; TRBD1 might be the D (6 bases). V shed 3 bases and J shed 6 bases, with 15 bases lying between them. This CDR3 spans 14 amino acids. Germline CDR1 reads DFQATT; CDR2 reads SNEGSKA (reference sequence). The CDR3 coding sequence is TGCAGTGCTAGGGCGGGGGGCGTCGGTCAGCCCCAGCATTTT. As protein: CSARAGGVGQPQHF.

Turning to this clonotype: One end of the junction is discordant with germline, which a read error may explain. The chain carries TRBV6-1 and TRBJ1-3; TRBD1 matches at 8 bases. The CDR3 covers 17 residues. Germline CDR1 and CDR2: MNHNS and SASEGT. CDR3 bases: TGTGCCAGCCAGCAGGGGGCCCCTTACCACTCTGGATACACCATATATTTT. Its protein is CASQQGAPYHSGYTIYF.

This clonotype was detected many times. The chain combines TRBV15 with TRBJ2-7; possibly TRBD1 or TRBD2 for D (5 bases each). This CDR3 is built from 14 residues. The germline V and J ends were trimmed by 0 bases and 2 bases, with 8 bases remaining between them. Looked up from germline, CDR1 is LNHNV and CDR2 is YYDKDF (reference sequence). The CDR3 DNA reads TGTGCCACCAGCAGAGATGTGGGGGCCTACGAGCAGTACTTC. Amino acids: CATSRDVGAYEQYF.

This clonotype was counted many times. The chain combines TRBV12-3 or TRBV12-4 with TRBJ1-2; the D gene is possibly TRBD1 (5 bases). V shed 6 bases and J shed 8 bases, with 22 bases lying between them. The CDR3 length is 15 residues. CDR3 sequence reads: CASSPSTARGKGYTF. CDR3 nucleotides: TGTGCCAGCAGCCCGAGTACGGCCCGGGGCAAAGGCTACACCTTC.